The subject of this entry is one T cell receptor beta chain. Its antigen is as yet unknown. The PCR employed 60 Vbeta primers together with 13 Jbeta primers. Assay used: immunoSEQ multiplex PCR; TCRdb lists only in-frame clones, some missing. The sample shows more than 150,000 clones, approximately 78% of them seen only once. Trimming shortened V by 5 bases and J by 0 bases, and 15 bases separated the two germline ends. The CDR3 sequence is 16 residues long. Germline V gene sequence: CDR1 SGHAT, CDR2 FQNNGV. This specimen belongs to a study of cytomegalovirus exposure and HLA in healthy donors. Study-level findings and limits: Three chains linked to CMV were shown in vitro to be specific for CMV antigens. As a later analysis revealed, the rate of TCR association differed by HLA locus, with DRB1 most and HLA-C fewest. Association of about 17,000 TCR beta sequences with HLA alleles was found at 0.05 false discovery rate in a later analysis. Follow-up analysis later connected one missense variant in DCLRE1C with trimming of TCR beta V- and J-genes.

The sequence derives from a woman between 18 and 29 years old in good health and CMV-seronegative. Input material: PBMCs. The rearrangement links TRBV11-2 to TRBJ2-3; no definite D call. The CDR3 sequence is CASSARPTTSTDTQYF. In nucleotides, the CDR3 is TGTGCCAGCAGCGCCCGACCGACGACTAGCACAGATACGCAGTATTTT. The variable domain in full, completed from reference TRBV11-2 and TRBJ2-3, reads EAGVAQSPRYKIIEKRQSVAFWCNPISGHATLYWYQQILGQGPKLLIQFQNNGVVDDSQLPKDRFSAERLKGVDSTLKIQPAKLEDSAVYLCASSARPTTSTDTQYFGPGTRLTVL.